This record concerns one T cell receptor (beta chain) sequence. Its target is not known. PCR amplification relied on 60 Vbeta primers (plus 13 Jbeta primers). The repertoire was sequenced with immunoSEQ multiplex PCR; TCRdb's copy has only in-frame clones and lacks some. The repertoire consists of 100,000 to 150,000 clones, with around 73% occurring once and the leading ten covering over 4%. This sample is drawn from a study of cytomegalovirus exposure and HLA in healthy donors. Overall study results and limits: Presence/absence analyses treated sequencing depth as roughly uniform across donors. On later analysis, the bulk of CMV-associated TCR beta chains appeared to be HLA-restricted.

The CDR3 covers 14 residues. Germline CDR1 is SEHNR and CDR2 is FQNEAQ (reference sequence). Deletions cut 1 base from V and 9 bases from J, with 13 bases between. Sequencing was performed on PBMCs. This chain connects TRBV7-9 to TRBJ1-5; tentative D call: TRBD1 (6 bases). The TCR was taken from a man in his fifties or sixties in good health and CMV-seropositive. CDR3 sequence (DNA): TGTGCCAGCAGCTTAGATGGGGGCACGATGCCCCAGCATTTT. Protein product: CASSLDGGTMPQHF.